This T cell receptor (beta chain) was recorded in a study of cytomegalovirus exposure and HLA in healthy donors. Findings and caveats of the study: Trimming of TCR beta V- and J-genes showed a link, identified in a later analysis, to a missense DCLRE1C variant. The likely origin of a cluster of highly shared sequence variants was a sequencing artifact. About 90% or about 30% of the time was how often most TCR beta V segments were productive, according to an earlier analysis.

PCR used 60 Vbeta primers and 13 Jbeta primers. Here immunoSEQ multiplex PCR was the method, and the copy in TCRdb shows in-frame clones only, minus some. Of 150,000 to 200,000 clones in the sample, around 78% were seen once. The CDR3 loop spans 17 amino acids. With 0 bases clipped from V and 9 bases from J, the junction kept 13 bases outside the gene matches. Germline CDR1 GTSNPN, CDR2 SVGIG (reference sequence). This clone has just one count. Its antigen is currently unknown. The chain couples TRBV30 to TRBJ1-5; 11 nucleotides align to TRBD1. Sequences were obtained from PBMCs. The receptor was derived from a man aged 40-49 years in good health and CMV-seronegative. The DNA of the CDR3 is TGTGCCTGGAGTGTACCAGACTTCTGGACAGGGGGCTGGCCCCAGCATTTT. Translated, it gives CAWSVPDFWTGGWPQHF.